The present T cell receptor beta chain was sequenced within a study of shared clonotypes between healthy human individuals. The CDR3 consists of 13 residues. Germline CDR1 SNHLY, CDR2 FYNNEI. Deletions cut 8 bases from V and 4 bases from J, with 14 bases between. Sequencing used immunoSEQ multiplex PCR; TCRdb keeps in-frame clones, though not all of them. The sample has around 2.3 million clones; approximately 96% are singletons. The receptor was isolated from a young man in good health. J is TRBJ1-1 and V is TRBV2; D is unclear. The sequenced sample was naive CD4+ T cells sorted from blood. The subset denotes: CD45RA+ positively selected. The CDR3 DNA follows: TGTGCCAGCCTTCGGCACTACGGCACTGAAGCTTTCTTT. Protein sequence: CASLRHYGTEAFF. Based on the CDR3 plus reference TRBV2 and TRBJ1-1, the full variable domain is EPEVTQTPSHQVTQMGQEVILRCVPISNHLYFYWYRQILGQKVEFLVSFYNNEISEKSEIFDDQFSVERPDGSNFTLKIRSTKLEDSAMYFCASLRHYGTEAFFGQGTRLTVV.